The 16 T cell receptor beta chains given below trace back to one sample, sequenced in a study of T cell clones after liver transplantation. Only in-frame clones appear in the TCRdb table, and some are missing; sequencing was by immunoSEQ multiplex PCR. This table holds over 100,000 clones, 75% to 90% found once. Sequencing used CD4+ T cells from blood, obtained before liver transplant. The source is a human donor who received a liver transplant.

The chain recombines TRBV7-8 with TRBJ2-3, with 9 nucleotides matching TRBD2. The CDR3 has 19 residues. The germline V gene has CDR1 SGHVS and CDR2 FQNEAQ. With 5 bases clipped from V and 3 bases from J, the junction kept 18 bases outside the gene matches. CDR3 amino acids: CASSGDSWTSVAFTDTQYF. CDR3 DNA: TGTGCCAGCAGCGGAGACTCTTGGACTAGCGTGGCTTTTACAGATACGCAGTATTTT.

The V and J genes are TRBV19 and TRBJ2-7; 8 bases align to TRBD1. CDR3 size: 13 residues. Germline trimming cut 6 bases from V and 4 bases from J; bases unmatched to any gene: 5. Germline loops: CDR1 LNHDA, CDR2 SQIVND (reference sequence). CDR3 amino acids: CASSLRGQYEQYF. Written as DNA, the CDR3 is TGTGCCAGTAGCCTCAGGGGGCAGTACGAGCAGTACTTC.

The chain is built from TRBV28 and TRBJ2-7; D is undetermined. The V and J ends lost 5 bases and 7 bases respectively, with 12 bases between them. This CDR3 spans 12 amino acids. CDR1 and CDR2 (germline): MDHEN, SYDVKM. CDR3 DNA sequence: TGTGCCAGCAGTCCGGGCCCGCGGGAGCAGTACTTC. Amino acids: CASSPGPREQYF.

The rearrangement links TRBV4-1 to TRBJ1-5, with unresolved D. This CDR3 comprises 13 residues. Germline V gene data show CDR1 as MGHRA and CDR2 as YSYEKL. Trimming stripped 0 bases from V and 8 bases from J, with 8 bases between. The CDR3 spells CASSQDFGEPQHF. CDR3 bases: TGCGCCAGCAGCCAAGACTTCGGGGAGCCCCAGCATTTT.

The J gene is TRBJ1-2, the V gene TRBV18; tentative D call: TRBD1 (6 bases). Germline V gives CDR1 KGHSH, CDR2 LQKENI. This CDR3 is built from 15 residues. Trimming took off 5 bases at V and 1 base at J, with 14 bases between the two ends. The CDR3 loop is CASSADQGGNYGYTF. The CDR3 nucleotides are TGTGCCAGCTCAGCCGACCAAGGGGGTAACTATGGCTACACCTTC.

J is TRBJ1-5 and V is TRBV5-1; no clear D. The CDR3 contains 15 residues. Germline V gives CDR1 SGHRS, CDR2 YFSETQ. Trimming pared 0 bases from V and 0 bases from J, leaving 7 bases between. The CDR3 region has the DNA TGCGCCAGCAGCTTGGGGGGTACTAGCAATCAGCCCCAGCATTTT. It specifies CASSLGGTSNQPQHF.

CDR3 nucleotides: TGTGCCAGCAGTGAGGGTAGTGGACAGCCCCAGCATTTT. Residues: CASSEGSGQPQHF. The gene calls are TRBV6-4 and TRBJ1-5; D gene uncertain. Trimming left V 3 bases short and J 7 bases short, with 10 bases between. CDR1 is MRHNA, CDR2 SNTAGT, per germline. The CDR3 is 13 amino acids.

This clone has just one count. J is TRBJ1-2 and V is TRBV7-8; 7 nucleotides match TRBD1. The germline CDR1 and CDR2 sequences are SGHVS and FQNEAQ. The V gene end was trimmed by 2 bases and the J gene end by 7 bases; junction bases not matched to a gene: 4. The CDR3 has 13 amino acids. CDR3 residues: CASSLIQGGGYTF. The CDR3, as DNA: TGTGCCAGCAGCTTAATTCAGGGGGGTGGCTACACCTTC.

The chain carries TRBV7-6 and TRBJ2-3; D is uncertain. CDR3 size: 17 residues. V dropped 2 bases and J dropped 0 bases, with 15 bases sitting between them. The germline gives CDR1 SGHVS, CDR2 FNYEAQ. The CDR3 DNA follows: TGTGCCAGCAGCTTAACCACCGCGGCGGCTAGCACAGATACGCAGTATTTT. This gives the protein CASSLTTAAASTDTQYF.

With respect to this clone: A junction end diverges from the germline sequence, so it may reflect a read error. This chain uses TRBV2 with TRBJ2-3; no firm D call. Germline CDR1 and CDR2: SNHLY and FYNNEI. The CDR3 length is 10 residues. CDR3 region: CASREGSQYF. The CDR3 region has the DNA TGTGCCAGCAGGGAAGGCTCTCAGTATTTT.

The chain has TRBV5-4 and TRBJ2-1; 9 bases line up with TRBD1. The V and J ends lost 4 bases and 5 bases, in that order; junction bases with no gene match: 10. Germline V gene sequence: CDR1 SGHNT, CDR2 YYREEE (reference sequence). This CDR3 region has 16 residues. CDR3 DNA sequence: TGTGCCAGCAGCCACCGGCCCGGGACAGGGAACAATGAGCAGTTCTTC. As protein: CASSHRPGTGNNEQFF.

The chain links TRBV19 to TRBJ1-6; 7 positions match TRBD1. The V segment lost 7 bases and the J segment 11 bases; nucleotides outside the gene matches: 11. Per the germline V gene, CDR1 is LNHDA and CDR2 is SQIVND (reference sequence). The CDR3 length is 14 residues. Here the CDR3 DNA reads TGTGCCAGTACCCTGGACAGGTTCAGAGCACCCCTCCACTTT. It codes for CASTLDRFRAPLHF.

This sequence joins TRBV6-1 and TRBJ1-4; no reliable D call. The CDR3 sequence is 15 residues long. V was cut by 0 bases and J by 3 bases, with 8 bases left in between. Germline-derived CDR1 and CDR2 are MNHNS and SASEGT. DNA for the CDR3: TGTGCCAGCAGTGAAGCCCTCCCCGCTAATGAAAAACTGTTTTTT. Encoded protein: CASSEALPANEKLFF.

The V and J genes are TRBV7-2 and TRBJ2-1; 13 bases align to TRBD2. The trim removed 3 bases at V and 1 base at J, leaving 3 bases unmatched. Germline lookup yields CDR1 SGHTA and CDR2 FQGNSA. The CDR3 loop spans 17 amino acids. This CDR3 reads CASSFRTSGGSYNEQFF. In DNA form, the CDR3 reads TGTGCCAGCAGCTTTAGGACTAGCGGGGGATCCTACAATGAGCAGTTCTTC.

CDR3 region: CASSRGTSGGPWDEQFF. In DNA form, the CDR3 reads TGTGCCAGCAGCAGAGGGACTAGCGGGGGGCCGTGGGATGAGCAGTTCTTC. The chain recombines TRBV7-2 with TRBJ2-1, with 15 bases matching TRBD2. V was clipped by 5 bases and J by 8 bases; unmatched bases: 10. Germline V gene data show CDR1 as SGHTA and CDR2 as FQGNSA. The length of the CDR3 is 17 residues.

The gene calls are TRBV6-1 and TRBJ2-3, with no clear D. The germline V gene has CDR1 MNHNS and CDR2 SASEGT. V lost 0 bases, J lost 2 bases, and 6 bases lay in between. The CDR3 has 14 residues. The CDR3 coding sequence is TGTGCCAGCAGTGAAGCGCCGTTCACAGATACGCAGTATTTT. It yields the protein CASSEAPFTDTQYF.